This entry lists 20 T cell receptor beta chains sequenced from one sample in a study of blood T cells in healthy people across ages. For the second PCR, which ran for about 7 to 11 cycles, a sample-barcoded 5' primer and a J-beta primer mix were used. TCRdb reanalysed the 5' RACE reads using MiXCR and keeps one entry per CDR3 protein. The table includes under 750,000 distinct CDR3 sequences, around 50% detected once. The sample taken for sequencing was blood. The receptors come from a man at least 80 years old in good health.

This clonotype was found a few times. The J gene is TRBJ2-3, the V gene TRBV6-2 or TRBV6-3; 8 bases match TRBD2. Germline CDR1 is MNHEY and CDR2 is SVGEGT. The CDR3 spans 15 residues. V dropped 2 bases and J dropped 2; count of bases not matched to a gene: 3. CDR3 DNA: TGTGCCAGCAGTTACCCGGGGGGGACCACAGATACGCAGTATTTT. It yields the protein CASSYPGGTTDTQYF.

This clonotype has just one count. A much larger clone differs from this one at a single base, so this may be a read error. This chain uses TRBV7-2 with TRBJ2-1, with TRBD2 identical over 9 bases. The CDR3 sequence is 16 residues long. Germline V gene data show CDR1 as SGHTA and CDR2 as FQGNSA. V gave up 1 base and J gave up 8 bases; unmatched junction bases: 9. The CDR3: CASSLEGGGVTDEQFF. CDR3 DNA: TGTGCCAGCAGCTTAGAGGGCGGGGGGGTGACCGATGAGCAGTTCTTC.

The rearrangement joins TRBV4-3 to TRBJ1-4, with TRBD1 as a possible D gene (5 bases). CDR1 and CDR2 (germline): LGHNA, YSLEER. The CDR3 runs to 13 residues. Trimming removed 0 bases at V and 8 bases at J, with 7 bases between. CDR3 nucleotides: TGCGCCAGCAGCCAAGAGCGGGGCGAAAAACTGTTTTTT. Translation gives CASSQERGEKLFF.

This sequence joins TRBV11-2 and TRBJ2-3; no clear D. CDR1 is SGHAT, CDR2 FQNNGV, per germline. V lost 6 bases and J 1 base, leaving 11 bases between the germline ends. This CDR3 has 14 amino acids. CDR3 sequence (DNA): TGTGCCAGCAGTCCCACCCCTGGCACAGATACGCAGTATTTT. Translated: CASSPTPGTDTQYF.

This sequence joins TRBV29-1 and TRBJ2-5; D ambiguous. Germline V gives CDR1 SQVTM, CDR2 ANQGSEA. The V end lost 8 bases, the J end lost 6 bases, and 16 bases lay between the germline ends. This CDR3 has 12 amino acids. Written as DNA, the CDR3 is TGCAGCACCTACGGGCCCGGTCAGACCCAGTACTTC. Translation: CSTYGPGQTQYF. Drawing the rest from reference TRBV29-1 and TRBJ2-5, the complete variable domain is SAVISQKPSRDICQRGTSLTIQCQVDSQVTMMFWYRQQPGQSLTLIATANQGSEATYESGFVIDKFPISRPNLTFSTLTVSNMSPEDSSIYLCSTYGPGQTQYFGPGTRLLVL.

This clonotype was seen many times. Germline is not matched at one junction end, which may reflect a read error. The chain is built from TRBV7-2 and TRBJ1-2; D might be TRBD1 (5 bases). Germline CDR1 SGHTA, CDR2 FQGNSA. The CDR3 contains 12 residues. The CDR3 loop reads CASSSQGYGYTF. The CDR3, as DNA: TGCGCCAGCTCGTCTCAGGGTTATGGCTACACCTTC.

This clonotype was counted once. The chain links TRBV2 to TRBJ1-1, with unresolved D. Trimming shortened V by 8 bases and J by 8 bases, and 18 bases separated the two germline ends. The CDR3 has 13 residues. CDR1 is SNHLY, CDR2 FYNNEI, per germline. The CDR3 nucleotides are TGTGCCAGCCTTCACTCACCCGGGCAGGAAGCTTTCTTT. This sequence encodes CASLHSPGQEAFF.

The chain employs TRBV3-1 and TRBJ2-7, with D possibly TRBD1 on 5 matching bases. Germline CDR1 and CDR2: LGHDT and YNNKEL (reference sequence). V lost 1 base and J lost 1, with 14 bases in between. The CDR3 is 16 residues long. CDR3 in amino acids: CASSQARTGDSYEQYF. Here the CDR3 DNA reads TGTGCCAGCAGCCAAGCCCGCACAGGAGATTCCTACGAGCAGTACTTC.

This clonotype was counted many times. V and J are TRBV9 and TRBJ2-3; D may match TRBD1 or TRBD2 (5 bases each). The length of the CDR3 is 13 residues. V lost 5 bases to trimming and J lost 4 bases, with 11 bases between them. Germline-derived CDR1 and CDR2 are SGDLS and YYNGEE. CDR3 DNA: TGTGCCAGCAGATTTGGGGACGCAGATACGCAGTATTTT. This encodes CASRFGDADTQYF.

In this sample, this clonotype turned up once. V is TRBV27 and J is TRBJ1-6, with 7 bases aligning to TRBD1. V gave up 4 bases and J gave up 18 bases; unmatched junction bases: 12. Germline V gene sequence: CDR1 MNHEY, CDR2 SMNVEV (reference sequence). This CDR3 region has 13 residues. CDR3: CASSSIPGQLPHF. CDR3 coding DNA: TGTGCCAGCAGTTCCATCCCGGGACAGTTGCCCCACTTT.

The J gene is TRBJ1-6, the V gene TRBV12-3 or TRBV12-4, with D possibly TRBD1 on 6 matching bases. Trimming cost V 3 bases and J 6 bases, with 9 bases left between them. The CDR3 runs 14 residues. The CDR3 region has the DNA TGTGCCAGCAGTTTCGGACAGCTTAATTCACCCCTCCACTTT. Protein: CASSFGQLNSPLHF.

This clonotype was detected only a few times. The chain links TRBV27 to TRBJ1-2; D unclear. This CDR3 has 13 residues. The V gene's germline CDR1 is MNHEY and CDR2 SMNVEV (reference sequence). Trimming left V 2 bases short and J 6 bases short, with 10 bases between. The CDR3 loop is CASSLNRLHGYTF. The CDR3 DNA is TGTGCCAGCAGTTTAAACCGACTCCATGGCTACACCTTC.

The rearrangement links TRBV3-1 to TRBJ2-7; D is undetermined. The CDR3 is 15 residues long. Per the germline V gene, CDR1 is LGHDT and CDR2 is YNNKEL (reference sequence). The germline V and J ends were trimmed by 2 bases and 3 bases, with 14 bases remaining between them. CDR3 sequence: CASSQSVASYYEQYF. The CDR3 region has the DNA TGTGCCAGCAGCCAATCAGTTGCCTCTTACTACGAGCAGTACTTC.

The chain has TRBV4-3 and TRBJ2-3; D unresolved. CDR3 length: 11 amino acids. V lost 5 bases and J lost 7, with 7 bases in between. In germline, CDR1 is LGHNA, CDR2 YSLEER. CDR3 protein: CASSRSNTQYF. Written as DNA, the CDR3 is TGCGCCAGCAGCAGGAGCAATACGCAGTATTTT.

This clonotype was seen a few times. This chain uses TRBV28 with TRBJ2-1, with a possible D match to TRBD2 (6 bases). The CDR3 consists of 13 residues. The germline V gene encodes CDR1 MDHEN and CDR2 SYDVKM. V was pared by 10 bases and J by 0 bases, with 10 bases between. The CDR3 region has the DNA TGTGCCACCGGGGACTTCTCCTACAATGAGCAGTTCTTC. Its protein is CATGDFSYNEQFF.

V is TRBV6-2 or TRBV6-3 and J is TRBJ2-7, with TRBD2 matching over 9 bases. CDR3 length equals 14 residues. Germline loops: CDR1 MNHEY, CDR2 SVGEGT. J was trimmed by 5 bases and V by 5 bases; bases with no gene match: 7. CDR3 DNA sequence: TGTGCCAGCAGTCGTAGCGGGAGTGGCGACGAGCAGTACTTC. As protein: CASSRSGSGDEQYF.

This clonotype was seen a few times. The V gene is TRBV7-8, the J gene TRBJ2-7; TRBD2 matches 7 bases. CDR3 length: 13 amino acids. J lost 3 bases, V lost 5 bases, and 4 bases had no gene match. The V gene's germline CDR1 is SGHVS and CDR2 FQNEAQ. CDR3 nucleotide sequence: TGTGCCAGCAGCCTGGGACTATTCTACGAGCAGTACTTC. This sequence encodes CASSLGLFYEQYF.

This clonotype was observed at least ten times. This rearrangement joins TRBV10-3 to TRBJ2-1; TRBD1 or TRBD2 may be the D gene (5 bases each). CDR1 and CDR2 (germline): ENHRY, SYGVKD. The CDR3 spans 13 residues. The V and J ends lost 6 bases and 9 bases respectively, with 15 bases between them. The CDR3 loop reads CAIRGVVAGEQFF. The DNA of the CDR3 is TGTGCCATCAGGGGGGTCGTGGCGGGTGAGCAGTTCTTC.

This clonotype was seen many times. This chain uses TRBV5-6 with TRBJ2-5; the match to TRBD2 covers 7 bases. CDR3 length: 15 amino acids. V lost 2 bases to trimming and J lost 0 bases; unmatched junction nucleotides: 4. The germline V gene has CDR1 SGHDT and CDR2 YYEEEE. The CDR3, as DNA: TGTGCCAGCAGCTTTATGGGGGGGTACCAAGAGACCCAGTACTTC. It codes for CASSFMGGYQETQYF.

This clonotype has a count of ten or more. Written as DNA, the CDR3 is TGTGCCAGCAGCTTTCTACCCCGAGTAACAGGGTACCACCCAGATACGCAGTATTTT. Amino acid sequence: CASSFLPRVTGYHPDTQYF. The chain combines TRBV7-2 with TRBJ2-3, with TRBD1 as a possible D gene (6 bases). The ends were cut back, 3 bases at V and 4 bases at J, with 26 bases in the middle. Per germline, CDR1 SGHTA and CDR2 FQGNSA. The CDR3 loop spans 19 amino acids.